The 6 T cell receptor beta chains below were found in one sample sequenced in a study of response to subunit inactivated influenza vaccine. TCRdb re-called the RT-PCR reads with MiXCR, one entry per CDR3 protein. The sample lists a few hundred thousand distinct CDR3 sequences, 12% to 15% occurring once. The sample in question was PBMCs from blood, obtained approximately 13 days after vaccination. Receptors originate from a man aged 50-59 years who received an inactivated influenza vaccine.

This chain joins TRBV4-1 and TRBJ2-2; TRBD2 aligns across 10 bases. Germline CDR1 and CDR2: MGHRA and YSYEKL. V dropped 1 base and J dropped 7; count of bases not matched to a gene: 9. The CDR3 has 17 residues. The CDR3 DNA reads as TGCGCCAGCAGCCAAGGAGGGACTAGCGCGAGCAACGGGGAGCTGTTTTTT. Protein product: CASSQGGTSASNGELFF.

V usage is TRBV4-3 and J usage is TRBJ2-7, with 8 nucleotides matching TRBD1. Germline CDR1 reads LGHNA; CDR2 reads YSLEER. The CDR3 has 15 amino acids. V gave up 4 bases and J gave up 2 bases; unmatched junction bases: 7. CDR3 protein: CASSRETGQAYEQYF. The CDR3 nucleotides are TGCGCCAGCAGCCGAGAAACGGGACAGGCCTACGAGCAGTACTTC.

This clonotype was counted ten times or more. The rearrangement joins TRBV5-1 to TRBJ2-3; D is perhaps TRBD2 (6 bases). V gave up 6 bases and J gave up 5 bases, with 7 bases separating them. Germline assignment: CDR1 SGHRS and CDR2 YFSETQ. The CDR3 sequence is 11 residues long. Here the CDR3 reads CASMGGDTQYF. CDR3 in DNA: TGCGCCAGCATGGGGGGAGATACGCAGTATTTT.

This chain links TRBV4-3 with TRBJ2-7, with D tentatively TRBD2 (6 bases). This CDR3 has 15 residues. Trimming cost V 0 bases and J 2 bases, with 11 bases left between them. CDR1 is LGHNA and CDR2 is YSLEER in the germline V gene. The CDR3 nucleotides read TGCGCCAGCAGCCAAGAAAGGGACTCCACCTACGAGCAGTACTTC. Its translation: CASSQERDSTYEQYF.

The gene calls are TRBV7-9 and TRBJ2-3; 7 nucleotides agree with TRBD2. Losses at the gene ends were 0 bases for V and 3 bases for J; bases not matched to a gene: 6. Germline CDR1 is SEHNR and CDR2 is FQNEAQ (reference sequence). The CDR3 runs to 16 residues. The CDR3 coding sequence is TGTGCCAGCAGCTTAGCGTTGGGGAGGGGTACAGATACGCAGTATTTT. Translation gives CASSLALGRGTDTQYF.

This chain links TRBV11-2 with TRBJ2-3; no clear D. This CDR3 contains 13 residues. Between the trimmed V and J ends, which lost 4 bases and 6 bases, there was a span of 11 bases. Germline V gene sequence: CDR1 SGHAT, CDR2 FQNNGV. Here the CDR3 DNA reads TGTGCCAGCAGCTGCCAAGCTAAGGATACGCAGTATTTT. This translates into CASSCQAKDTQYF. The full variable domain, with the rest looked up from reference TRBV11-2 and TRBJ2-3, is EAGVAQSPRYKIIEKRQSVAFWCNPISGHATLYWYQQILGQGPKLLIQFQNNGVVDDSQLPKDRFSAERLKGVDSTLKIQPAKLEDSAVYLCASSCQAKDTQYFGPGTRLTVL.